These T cell receptor beta chains were read from a single sample in a study of pediatric ulcerative colitis. Here immunoSEQ multiplex PCR was the method, and the copy in TCRdb shows in-frame clones only, minus some. The table has fewer than 30,000 clones, approximately 71% seen once; the top ten hold 7.8%. The sample taken for sequencing was gut tissue. Receptors originate from a boy between 10 and 17 years old with severe ulcerative colitis. The CDR3 runs from the conserved cysteine through the conserved F or W. Fields, in order: CDR3 protein, V gene.

CDR3 protein: CASSPQDYQYQETQYF
V gene: TRBV7-6

CDR3 protein: CASSPPGRDEKLFF
V gene: TRBV18

CDR3 protein: CAWSQGYEQYF
V gene: TRBV30

CDR3 protein: CASSPGGEKLFF
V gene: TRBV6-5

CDR3 protein: CASTGTGGGYTF
V gene: TRBV10-3

CDR3 protein: CASSRGGPFYEQYF
V gene: TRBV13

CDR3 protein: CASSLLQVDSREQFF
V gene: TRBV7-8

CDR3 protein: CATGWQSTDTQYF
V gene: TRBV15

CDR3 protein: CASSFQGVNQPQHF
V gene: TRBV7-9

CDR3 protein: CASSGGGVSYGYTF
V gene: TRBV7-8

CDR3 protein: CASSEFGEKAFF
V gene: TRBV10-1

CDR3 protein: CASRFSGSSSYNEQFF
V gene: TRBV19

CDR3 protein: CASSYLDRDEDGYTF
V gene: TRBV6-5

CDR3 protein: CATSPTGDAFF
V gene: TRBV27

CDR3 protein: CASSPPTGLNTEAFF
V gene: TRBV18

CDR3 protein: CASSYIRDYEQYF
V gene: TRBV6-5

CDR3 protein: CASSRRMDTQYF
V gene: TRBV6-5

CDR3 protein: CASSLGVGGSFNEQFF
V gene: TRBV7-9

CDR3 protein: CASSSVNQPQHF
V gene: TRBV27

CDR3 protein: CASIPPGPGNTIYF
V gene: TRBV28

CDR3 protein: CASSLMALNQETQYF
V gene: TRBV7-6

CDR3 protein: CASSLVVRTNEQFF
V gene: TRBV7-9

CDR3 protein: CASSFGSGSPEQFF
V gene: TRBV27

CDR3 protein: CASSLVAGWRGETQYF
V gene: TRBV5-8

CDR3 protein: CASSFRQGEMFF
V gene: TRBV19

CDR3 protein: CASREDTAYTEAFF
V gene: TRBV6-6

CDR3 protein: CASSPYEGGGDTQYF
V gene: TRBV7-3

CDR3 protein: CAWAGDLGRTYEQYF
V gene: TRBV30

CDR3 protein: CASSSASGGEQFF
V gene: TRBV19

CDR3 protein: CASSGTSSYTGELFF
V gene: TRBV7-2

CDR3 protein: CASSPTGTNYYGYTF
V gene: TRBV6-6

CDR3 protein: CASSYSPAQGYEQYF
V gene: TRBV6-6

CDR3 protein: CASSWARDRFSNTEAFF
V gene: TRBV7-2

CDR3 protein: CASSLSSGTGGRYEQFF
V gene: TRBV5-4

CDR3 protein: CASSRPGGGQPQHF
V gene: TRBV4-1

CDR3 protein: CASTPVLSSYEQYF
V gene: TRBV6-5

CDR3 protein: CAISDSDRLYGYTF
V gene: TRBV10-3

CDR3 protein: CATSSEAAADTF
V gene: TRBV15

CDR3 protein: CATSWLQPQHF
V gene: TRBV15

CDR3 protein: CASRRDNYEQYF
V gene: TRBV10-2

CDR3 protein: CASSLTSSYNEQFF
V gene: TRBV7-9

CDR3 protein: CSVEGSGGTNEKLFF
V gene: TRBV29-1

CDR3 protein: CSVSGTSYNEQFF
V gene: TRBV29-1

CDR3 protein: CASGLAWTGNQETQYF
V gene: TRBV12-5

CDR3 protein: CASSDKRSYEQYF
V gene: TRBV6-4

CDR3 protein: CASSDGHVPIYGYTF
V gene: TRBV2

CDR3 protein: CASSQGDRNTEAFF
V gene: TRBV4-1

CDR3 protein: CSVGTQETQYF
V gene: TRBV20-1

CDR3 protein: CASSKAQRSDSGNTIYF
V gene: TRBV21-1

CDR3 protein: CASADQGRTGELFF
V gene: TRBV7-9

CDR3 protein: CASSFSSATYEQYF
V gene: TRBV7-2

CDR3 protein: CASSSTRGNEQFF
V gene: TRBV7-3

CDR3 protein: CASSTDRAGANVLTF
V gene: TRBV2

CDR3 protein: CASSVGDGPYGYTF
V gene: TRBV9

CDR3 protein: CASSTTLSTDTQYF
V gene: TRBV7-2